The clone carrying this TCR beta chain was seen a few times. These data are taken from a study of blood T cells in healthy people across ages. Together with a sample-barcoded 5' primer, a J-beta primer mix was included in a second PCR lasting about 6 to 11 cycles. TCRdb passed the 5' RACE reads through MiXCR, listing each CDR3 protein once. In the table there are hundreds of thousands of distinct CDR3 sequences, around 21% of which are singletons. The sample consisted of blood. The receptor was derived from a man aged 65-85 years in good health.

CDR3 coding DNA: TGCGCCAGCAGCTTCTTAGCGGGGGGGCCCTCCGAGCAGTACTTC. Protein product: CASSFLAGGPSEQYF. This chain links TRBV5-1 with TRBJ2-7, with 11 bases that match TRBD2. The CDR3 is made up of 15 amino acids. CDR1 is SGHRS and CDR2 is YFSETQ in the germline V gene. J lost 6 bases, V lost 2 bases, and 7 bases had no gene match.